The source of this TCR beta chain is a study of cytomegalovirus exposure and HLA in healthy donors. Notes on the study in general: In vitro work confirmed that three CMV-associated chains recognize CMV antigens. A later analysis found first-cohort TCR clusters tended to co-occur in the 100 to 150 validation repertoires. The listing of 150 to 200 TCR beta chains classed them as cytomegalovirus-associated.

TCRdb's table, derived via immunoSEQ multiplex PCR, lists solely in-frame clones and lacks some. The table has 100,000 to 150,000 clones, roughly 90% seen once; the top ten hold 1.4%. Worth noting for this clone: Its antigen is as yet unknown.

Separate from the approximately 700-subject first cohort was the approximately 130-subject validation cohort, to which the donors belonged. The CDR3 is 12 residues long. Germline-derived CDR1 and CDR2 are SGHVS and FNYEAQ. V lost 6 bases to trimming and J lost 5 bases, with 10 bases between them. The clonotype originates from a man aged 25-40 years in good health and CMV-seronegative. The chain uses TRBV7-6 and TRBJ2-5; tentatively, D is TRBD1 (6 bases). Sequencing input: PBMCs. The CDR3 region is CASSPGAETQYF. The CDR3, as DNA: TGTGCCAGCAGTCCAGGGGCGGAGACCCAGTACTTC.